This T cell receptor (beta chain) derives from a study of identical twins. TCRdb recomputed calls from the 5' RACE reads with MiXCR, one row per CDR3 protein. Among about 470,000 distinct CDR3 sequences, roughly 26% were seen once, and the ten largest hold 2.9%. The sample was also reused in another study, on T cells expressing NK-cell markers. That source adds: Seven donors tested HCMV-seropositive and one tested seronegative among the eight sequenced.

The receptor's source is a woman between 18 and 29 years old in good health. Sample: CD4+ T cells sorted from blood.

The CDR3 loop is CASSQTKMGGVITEAFF. The CDR3 DNA reads as TGTGCCAGCAGTCAGACCAAGATGGGAGGGGTAATCACTGAAGCTTTCTTT. The V gene is TRBV14, the J gene TRBJ1-1; tentative D call: TRBD1 (5 bases). Germline CDR1 and CDR2: SGHDN and FVKESK. The germline V and J ends were trimmed by 6 bases and 4 bases, with 24 bases remaining between them. This CDR3 spans 17 amino acids.